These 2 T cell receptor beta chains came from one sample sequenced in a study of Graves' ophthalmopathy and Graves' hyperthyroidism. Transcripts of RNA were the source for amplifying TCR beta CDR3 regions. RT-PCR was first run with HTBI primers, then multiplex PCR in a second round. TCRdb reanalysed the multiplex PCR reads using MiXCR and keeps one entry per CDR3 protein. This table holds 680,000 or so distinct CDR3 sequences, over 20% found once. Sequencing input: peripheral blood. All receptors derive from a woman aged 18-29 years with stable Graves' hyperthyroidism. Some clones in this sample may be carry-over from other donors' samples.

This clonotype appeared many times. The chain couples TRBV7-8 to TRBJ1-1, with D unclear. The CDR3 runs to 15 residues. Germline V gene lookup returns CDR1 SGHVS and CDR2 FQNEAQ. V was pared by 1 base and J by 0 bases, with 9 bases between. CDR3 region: CASSLGAGMNTEAFF. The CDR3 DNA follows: TGTGCCAGCAGCTTAGGCGCGGGGATGAACACTGAAGCTTTCTTT.

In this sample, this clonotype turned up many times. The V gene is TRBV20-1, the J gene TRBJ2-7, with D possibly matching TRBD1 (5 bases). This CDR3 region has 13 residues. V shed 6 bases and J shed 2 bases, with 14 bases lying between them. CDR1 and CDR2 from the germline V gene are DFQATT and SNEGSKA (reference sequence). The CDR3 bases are TGCAGTGCGTGGACAAATCAGGCCTACGAGCAGTACTTC. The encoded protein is CSAWTNQAYEQYF.